Listed below are T cell receptor beta chains from one sample, sequenced in a study of technical replicates of blood from several donors. The repertoire was sequenced with immunoSEQ multiplex PCR; TCRdb's copy has only in-frame clones and lacks some. The sample includes about 70,000 clones, around 96% of them seen just once. The sequenced material came from T cells isolated from PBMCs. The origin of the receptors is a human donor in good health. Both conserved end residues are part of each CDR3. The D gene is left open where the match is weak. For some rows the clone size is stated as once, few or many, or as a class when expanded; others skip it.

. | . | TRBJ2-1 | 12 | TRBV7-6 | TGTGCCAGCAGCTCTACCACCAATGAGCAGTTCTTC | CASSSTTNEQFF
. | . | TRBJ2-5 | 17 | TRBV6-1 | TGTGCCAGCAGTGAAAACTCCTTAGTCGGGGGGCGAGAGACCCAGTACTTC | CASSENSLVGGRETQYF
TRBD1 | . | TRBJ2-7 | 15 | TRBV9 | TGTGCCAGCAGCGTAGGCGGGACAGGGGGCTACGAGCAGTACTTC | CASSVGGTGGYEQYF
TRBD1 | . | TRBJ1-2 | 15 | TRBV28 | TGTGCCAGCAACGACAGGGCCCGAGGAAACTATGGCTACACCTTC | CASNDRARGNYGYTF
. | . | TRBJ2-7 | 15 | TRBV19 | TGTGCCAGTAGTATAGGGGTTAGCGGACTTTACGAGCAGTACTTC | CASSIGVSGLYEQYF
. | . | TRBJ1-4 | 14 | TRBV27 | TGTGCCAGCAGTTTAACTGGGGCCTATGAAAAACTGTTTTTT | CASSLTGAYEKLFF
. | . | TRBJ2-7 | 14 | TRBV5-8 | TGTGCCAGCAGCTTCAGGGCGGGGCGGGTCGAGCAGTACTTC | CASSFRAGRVEQYF
. | medium-sized | TRBJ1-1 | 13 | TRBV5-1 | TGCGCCAGCAGCTTTCAAATGAACACTGAAGCTTTCTTT | CASSFQMNTEAFF
. | . | TRBJ1-1 | 15 | TRBV27 | TGTGCCAGCAGCCCTTCAGCGGGCCAGAACACTGAAGCTTTCTTT | CASSPSAGQNTEAFF
TRBD1 | . | TRBJ1-2 | 13 | TRBV19 | TGTGCCAGTAGTGTCCAGGGGGCGGCTGGCTACACCTTC | CASSVQGAAGYTF
. | few | TRBJ1-5 | 14 | TRBV6-4 | TGTGCCAGCTCACCCGGGGGGTCCAATCAGCCCCAGCATTTT | CASSPGGSNQPQHF
TRBD1 | . | TRBJ2-5 | 13 | TRBV5-6 | TGTGCCAGCAGCTTAGGGACAGTAGAGACCCAGTACTTC | CASSLGTVETQYF
. | . | TRBJ1-4 | 13 | TRBV28 | TGTGCCAGCATCGAGTCCGGGAATGAAAAACTGTTTTTT | CASIESGNEKLFF
. | . | TRBJ1-5 | 15 | TRBV6-1 | TGTGCCAGCAGTTCCGGGACTGATAGCAATCAGCCCCAGCATTTT | CASSSGTDSNQPQHF
. | . | TRBJ1-1 | 16 | TRBV11-2 | TGTGCCAGCAGCCTGGGAGGGCGAAGGGGGTACACTGAAGCTTTCTTT | CASSLGGRRGYTEAFF
. | . | TRBJ2-4 | 15 | TRBV11-2 | TGTGCCAGCAGCCTACGCAGGGGCCCCAAAAACATTCAGTACTTC | CASSLRRGPKNIQYF
. | . | TRBJ1-1 | 16 | TRBV7-6 | TGTGCCAGCAGCTTATACAGGGTTGATATGAACACTGAAGCTTTCTTT | CASSLYRVDMNTEAFF
. | . | TRBJ1-1 | 12 | TRBV29-1 | TGCAGCTCTCAGACAGGGAACACTGAAGCTTTCTTT | CSSQTGNTEAFF
TRBD2 | . | TRBJ2-7 | 15 | TRBV10-3 | TGTGCCATCAGTGAAATAGCGGGAGCTTCCCACGAGCAGTACTTC | CAISEIAGASHEQYF
TRBD1 | . | TRBJ2-3 | 14 | TRBV5-1 | TGCGCCAGCAGCTTGGAGGGGGCTAGATATACGCAGTATTTT | CASSLEGARYTQYF
. | . | TRBJ1-5 | 11 | TRBV6-1 | TGTGCCAGCAGTGAGACGGACATAGAACATTTT | CASSETDIEHF
TRBD2 | . | TRBJ2-1 | 15 | TRBV9 | TGTGCCAGCAGCGTATTGCGGGAGGGACCGGAGGAGCAGTTCTTC | CASSVLREGPEEQFF
. | . | TRBJ2-1 | 12 | TRBV5-4 | TGTGCCAGCAGCTCAGGGGCCGAGCCGCAGTTCTTC | CASSSGAEPQFF
. | few | TRBJ1-1 | 17 | TRBV5-1 | TGCGCCAGCAGCTTGGGATGGGACCCCTCCGCGGGAACTGAAGCTTTCTTT | CASSLGWDPSAGTEAFF
. | . | TRBJ1-5 | 14 | TRBV27 | TGTGCCAGCAGCCCCTATTGGAGCAATCAGCCCCAGCATTTT | CASSPYWSNQPQHF
TRBD1 | . | TRBJ2-3 | 16 | TRBV5-4 | TGTGCCAGCAGTATTCCGGGACAGGGGACTACAGATACGCAGTATTTT | CASSIPGQGTTDTQYF
TRBD2 | once | TRBJ2-2 | 14 | TRBV10-3 | TGTGCCACCTCCGGGACTAGCGGGACCGGGGAGCTGTTTTTT | CATSGTSGTGELFF
TRBD2 | . | TRBJ2-1 | 15 | TRBV12-5 | TGTGCTAGTGGTCCCATGGCAGCGGGACGCAATGAGCAGTTCTTC | CASGPMAAGRNEQFF
TRBD1 | . | TRBJ1-2 | 16 | TRBV12-5 | TGTGCTAGTGGTTGGGCAGAGGGGGCCACCTCCTATGGCTACACCTTC | CASGWAEGATSYGYTF